This T cell receptor (beta chain) was identified during a study of blood T cell repertoires in COVID-19. Whole-study context: Collection of acute and convalescent COVID-19 samples took place in the United States, Italy and Spain.

Assay: immunoSEQ multiplex PCR; the TCRdb copy retains only in-frame clones and omits some. In the table there are about 74,000 clones, approximately 90% of which are singletons. This CDR3 spans 16 amino acids. V was cut by 4 bases and J by 5 bases, with 21 bases left in between. Germline V gene lookup returns CDR1 SGDLS and CDR2 YYNGEE. Recruited during active infection, patients (from Seattle) were subsequently followed longitudinally. The chain combines TRBV9 with TRBJ2-5; D is possibly TRBD2 (6 bases). This receptor was obtained from a man aged 45 to 65 with COVID-19, enrolled during active disease. What was sequenced was peripheral blood. CDR3 amino acids: CASSPVGGTLRETQYF. CDR3 DNA: TGTGCCAGCAGCCCAGTAGGAGGGACTCTAAGGGAGACCCAGTACTTC.